Below are 17 T cell receptor beta chains sequenced from a single sample in a study of CD8 T cells in ankylosing spondylitis. TCRdb processed the 5' RACE reads anew with MiXCR; each CDR3 protein has one entry. The sample carries about 160,000 distinct CDR3 sequences, 9.8% recorded once. Sequenced input: blood, either unsorted or a sorted T cell fraction (not recorded which). Every receptor here comes from a female donor with ankylosing spondylitis or in good health (not recorded which).

This clonotype was seen a few times. The gene calls are TRBV6-1 and TRBJ1-1; weak D call: TRBD1 (5 bases). Trimming shortened V by 10 bases and J by 4 bases, and 22 bases separated the two germline ends. This CDR3 region has 15 residues. The V gene's germline CDR1 is MNHNS and CDR2 SASEGT. The CDR3, as DNA: TGTGCCATCGCCCCGCGGGGGGTGGAGAGCACTGAAGCTTTCTTT. This gives the protein CAIAPRGVESTEAFF.

The chain links TRBV4-3 to TRBJ2-6; 7 positions agree with TRBD1. The V gene's germline CDR1 is LGHNA and CDR2 YSLEER. With V trimmed by 4 bases and J by 1 base, 13 bases remained unmatched. The CDR3 is 19 amino acids. DNA of the CDR3: TGCGCCAGCAGCCCAGGGGGTCAGGGGATCTTATCTGGGGCCAACGTCCTGACTTTC. Translated, it gives CASSPGGQGILSGANVLTF.

This clonotype was detected many times. J is TRBJ1-5 and V is TRBV7-6; no clear D gene. This CDR3 is built from 13 residues. V was clipped by 1 base and J by 7 bases, with 8 bases between them. Germline V gives CDR1 SGHVS, CDR2 FNYEAQ. CDR3 DNA sequence: TGTGCCAGCAGCTTAGGCCTAGAACAGCCCCAGCATTTT. Translation gives CASSLGLEQPQHF.

The sample holds a few counts of this clonotype. The chain couples TRBV6-1 to TRBJ1-5; D remains ambiguous. The CDR3 extends over 11 amino acids. CDR1 MNHNS and CDR2 SASEGT come from the germline V gene. Trimming cost V 4 bases and J 4 bases, with 2 bases left between them. The CDR3 loop reads CASSGNQPQHF. The DNA for the CDR3 is TGTGCCAGCAGTGGGAATCAGCCCCAGCATTTT.

This clonotype has a count of ten or more. The chain links TRBV6-6 to TRBJ2-1, with D hard to call. The V and J ends lost 8 bases and 2 bases respectively, with 7 bases between them. CDR1 is MNHNY, CDR2 SVGAGI, per germline (reference sequence). The length of the CDR3 is 12 residues. CDR3 region: CASSVTYNEQFF. Here the CDR3 DNA reads TGTGCCAGCTCAGTTACCTACAATGAGCAGTTCTTC.

This clonotype was counted a few times. This chain links TRBV6-5 with TRBJ2-1; maybe TRBD2 (6 bases). The germline V gene encodes CDR1 MNHEY and CDR2 SVGAGI. V lost 0 bases, J lost 5 bases, and 11 bases lay in between. This CDR3 spans 15 amino acids. In nucleotides, the CDR3 is TGTGCCAGCAGTTACTCGGCGGGACTTAACAATGAGCAGTTCTTC. This gives the protein CASSYSAGLNNEQFF.

V and J are TRBV27 and TRBJ1-6; D remains ambiguous. Trimming cost V 4 bases and J 7 bases, with 20 bases left between them. The CDR3 runs to 17 residues. CDR1 and CDR2 (germline): MNHEY, SMNVEV (reference sequence). The CDR3 loop is CASSSSDPTFGNSPLHF. The DNA for the CDR3 is TGTGCCAGCAGTTCGTCGGACCCCACTTTCGGCAATTCACCCCTCCACTTT.

The table lists this clonotype with a few counts. The V call is TRBV7-9, the J call TRBJ2-4; D unclear. This CDR3 is built from 14 residues. Germline-derived CDR1 and CDR2 are SEHNR and FQNEAQ (reference sequence). V dropped 5 bases and J dropped 9 bases, with 17 bases sitting between them. The CDR3 spells CASSPEWAPFIQYF. As DNA, the CDR3 is TGTGCCAGCAGCCCGGAGTGGGCCCCATTCATTCAGTACTTC.

The V call is TRBV7-9, the J call TRBJ2-4; 7 bases are shared with TRBD1. V gave up 4 bases and J gave up 1 base; unmatched junction bases: 1. Germline loops: CDR1 SEHNR, CDR2 FQNEAQ (reference sequence). The CDR3 is 14 amino acids. The CDR3 protein is CASSSDRAKNIQYF. The DNA of the CDR3 is TGTGCCAGCAGCTCGGACAGGGCCAAAAACATTCAGTACTTC.

This clonotype was counted only a few times. The chain recombines TRBV10-2 with TRBJ1-2, with no clear D. This CDR3 region has 14 residues. With 8 bases removed from V and 8 bases from J, the gap between germline ends came to 21 bases. CDR1 and CDR2 from the germline V gene are WSHSY and SAAADI. The CDR3 bases are TGCGCCAGCGGATCATACAACGGTGAGGACGGCTACACCTTC. It translates to CASGSYNGEDGYTF.

This clonotype was detected many times. V and J are TRBV2 and TRBJ2-1, with D perhaps matching TRBD2 (6 bases). CDR1 and CDR2 (germline): SNHLY, FYNNEI. CDR3 size: 12 residues. V lost 6 bases and J 4 bases, leaving 7 bases between the germline ends. In nucleotides, the CDR3 is TGTGCCAGCAGAGGGACTTACAATGAGCAGTTCTTC. It yields the protein CASRGTYNEQFF.

The chain has TRBV25-1 and TRBJ2-3; D possibly corresponds to TRBD2 (7 bases). The CDR3 length is 18 residues. Trimming cost V 3 bases and J 3 bases, with 22 bases left between them. Germline CDR1 reads MGHDK; CDR2 reads SYGVNS. The DNA of the CDR3 is TGTGCCAGCAGTGATGCGGCTAGGGGGGGGAGTGGAACAGATACGCAGTATTTT. This translates into CASSDAARGGSGTDTQYF.

The table lists this clonotype with a few counts. The rearrangement joins TRBV7-8 to TRBJ2-1; 10 bases agree with TRBD2. From germline, CDR1 is SGHVS and CDR2 FQNEAQ. This CDR3 is 16 amino acids long. The ends lost 2 bases at V and 7 bases at J; junction bases unmatched: 8. This CDR3 reads CASSLLAGETANEQFF. CDR3 sequence (DNA): TGTGCCAGCAGCTTACTAGCGGGGGAAACCGCAAATGAGCAGTTCTTC.

This clonotype was seen more than once but under ten times. The chain joins TRBV4-3 to TRBJ2-7, with D tentatively TRBD1 (6 bases). This CDR3 contains 14 residues. Trimming removed 4 bases from V and 2 bases from J, with 12 bases in between. Germline V gene sequence: CDR1 LGHNA, CDR2 YSLEER. The DNA for the CDR3 is TGCGCCAGCAGCCCTTCAGGGGCGGCCTACGAGCAGTACTTC. Amino acids: CASSPSGAAYEQYF.

V gene TRBV7-6 combines with J gene TRBJ1-1; tentatively, D is TRBD1 (6 bases). Per germline, CDR1 SGHVS and CDR2 FNYEAQ. The CDR3 contains 14 residues. V shed 2 bases and J shed 3 bases, with 10 bases lying between them. The DNA for the CDR3 is TGTGCCAGCAGCTTAAGGACAGACCACACTGAAGCTTTCTTT. This translates into CASSLRTDHTEAFF. Combining the CDR3 with reference TRBV7-6 and TRBJ1-1 gives the whole variable domain GAGVSQSPRYKVTKRGQDVALRCDPISGHVSLYWYRQALGQGPEFLTYFNYEAQQDKSGLPNDRFSAERPEGSISTLTIQRTEQRDSAMYRCASSLRTDHTEAFFGQGTRLTVV.

The chain combines TRBV24-1 with TRBJ2-3, with TRBD1 as a possible D gene (6 bases). The germline CDR1 and CDR2 sequences are KGHDR and SFDVKD. There are 16 residues in the CDR3. V dropped 4 bases and J dropped 2 bases, with 15 bases sitting between them. CDR3 DNA sequence: TGTGCCACCAGTGAAGACCGGGACACGGACACAGATACGCAGTATTTT. It codes for CATSEDRDTDTDTQYF.

This clonotype has just one count. The chain couples TRBV28 to TRBJ1-2, with 10 bases lining up with TRBD1. The CDR3 consists of 15 residues. Germline V gene lookup returns CDR1 MDHEN and CDR2 SYDVKM. V shed 2 bases, J shed 6 bases, and the junction held 6 bases outside the gene matches. CDR3 DNA: TGTGCCAGCAGTTTAGGGGACAGGGGCCCAGATGGCTACACCTTC. Protein product: CASSLGDRGPDGYTF.